This T cell receptor (beta chain) derives from a study of chemoradiotherapy in HPV16-positive cancers. Germline V gene sequence: CDR1 SNHLY, CDR2 FYNNEI. V shed 6 bases, J shed 3 bases, and the junction held 4 bases outside the gene matches. CDR3 length: 15 amino acids. Concerning this clone: The antigen remains undetermined.

Overall study results and limits: In HPV16-positive patients, HPV-responsive T-cell expansion tracked better recurrence-free survival.

Using immunoSEQ multiplex PCR, the repertoire was profiled, and TCRdb retains in-frame clones only, with some absent. The table lists 3,000 to 4,000 clones, 94% of them singletons. This material was collected from a patient who underwent chemoradiotherapy. The chain employs TRBV2 and TRBJ2-1; 11 bases are a match to TRBD1. This sequence originates from a human donor with HPV-associated anogenital cancer. The chain's CDR3 is CASRGDRGNYNEQFF. CDR3 bases: TGTGCCAGCAGGGGGGACAGGGGGAACTACAATGAGCAGTTCTTC.